One sample yielded the 24 T cell receptor beta chains listed below, sequenced in a study of shared clonotypes between healthy human individuals. Sequencing used immunoSEQ multiplex PCR; TCRdb keeps in-frame clones, though not all of them. The sample yields about 1.1 million clones, more than 75% seen once. The material sequenced was memory CD4+ T cells from PBMCs. Described subset: CD45RA-negative fraction. These receptors all stem from a man aged 18 to 29 in good health. Some clones in this sample may be carry-over from other donors' samples.

The chain is built from TRBV4-1 and TRBJ2-5, with D uncertain. The CDR3 extends over 13 amino acids. V was shortened by 3 bases and J by 2 bases, with 7 bases between the two germline ends. The germline CDR1 and CDR2 sequences are MGHRA and YSYEKL. The CDR3 bases are TGCGCCAGCAGCCATGTACAGCAAGAGACCCAGTACTTC. This gives the protein CASSHVQQETQYF.

The chain recombines TRBV4-1 with TRBJ2-7, with D perhaps matching TRBD1 or TRBD2 (5 bases each). CDR3 length equals 16 residues. From germline, CDR1 is MGHRA and CDR2 YSYEKL. V was clipped by 4 bases and J by 0 bases, with 16 bases between them. CDR3 protein: CASSRGNRPSSYEQYF. The CDR3 nucleotides are TGCGCCAGCAGCCGGGGGAATAGACCGAGCTCCTACGAGCAGTACTTC.

The V gene is TRBV28, the J gene TRBJ1-1; D gene unclear. There are 12 residues in the CDR3. The germline V gene has CDR1 MDHEN and CDR2 SYDVKM. The V and J ends lost 5 bases and 7 bases respectively, with 11 bases between them. The DNA of the CDR3 is TGTGCCAGCAGTGAAAGAAACTTTGAAGCTTTCTTT. This gives the protein CASSERNFEAFF.

The chain recombines TRBV7-6 with TRBJ2-1; TRBD2 matches at 9 bases. Losses at the gene ends were 4 bases for V and 0 bases for J; bases not matched to a gene: 16. This CDR3 contains 20 residues. Germline CDR1 is SGHVS and CDR2 is FNYEAQ. As DNA, the CDR3 is TGTGCCAGCAGCTACCCCCCCCCGCGGGAGGGCCGGATCTCCTACAATGAGCAGTTCTTC. Its translation is CASSYPPPREGRISYNEQFF.

With respect to this clone: A far larger clone is only one base removed, so a read error is likely. The chain employs TRBV7-5 and TRBJ1-3. TRBV7-5 is noted as a pseudogene. The CDR3 spans 15 residues. CDR3 coding DNA: TGTGCCAGCAGCTTAGCAGGGGACTCTGGAAACGCCATATATTTT. Its translation: CASSLAGDSGNAIYF.

The rearrangement uses TRBV12-5 and TRBJ1-1; TRBD1 matches at 10 bases. The CDR3 loop spans 14 amino acids. Germline CDR1 LGHNT, CDR2 FRNRAP. The J segment lost 4 bases and the V segment lost 4 bases, leaving 3 bases of the junction unmatched. The CDR3 coding sequence is TGTGCTAGTGGTTCGGACAGGGGGGGCACTGAAGCTTTCTTT. Translating gives CASGSDRGGTEAFF.

This clone has only a few counts. The V gene is TRBV6-1, the J gene TRBJ2-7; TRBD2 aligns across 7 bases. The CDR3 has 14 amino acids. CDR1 is MNHNS and CDR2 is SASEGT in the germline V gene. With V trimmed by 7 bases and J by 2 bases, 8 bases remained unmatched. The CDR3 nucleotides are TGTGCCAGCATGGGAGGGGCACAAGCCTACGAGCAGTACTTC. Its translation is CASMGGAQAYEQYF.

The J gene is TRBJ2-7, the V gene TRBV5-1; 10 bases are a match to TRBD1. CDR3 length equals 15 residues. The germline V gene encodes CDR1 SGHRS and CDR2 YFSETQ. The V and J ends lost 3 bases and 0 bases, in that order; junction bases with no gene match: 3. The DNA for the CDR3 is TGCGCCAGCAGCTGGGGGACAGGGGTCTCCTACGAGCAGTACTTC. Translated: CASSWGTGVSYEQYF.

The chain uses TRBV9 and TRBJ1-1; D uncertain. Germline V gene lookup returns CDR1 SGDLS and CDR2 YYNGEE. V lost 4 bases and J 0 bases, leaving 16 bases between the germline ends. This CDR3 has 16 residues. The chain's CDR3 is CASSPGERAVNTEAFF. CDR3 coding DNA: TGTGCCAGCAGCCCCGGGGAACGGGCGGTGAACACTGAAGCTTTCTTT.

The chain uses TRBV11-1 and TRBJ2-2; TRBD1 matches 7 bases. Germline CDR1 is SGHAT and CDR2 is FQDESV (reference sequence). The CDR3 covers 16 residues. The trim removed 5 bases at V and 4 bases at J, leaving 10 bases unmatched. This chain's CDR3 is CASSLRVSGGTGELFF. CDR3 DNA sequence: TGTGCCAGCAGCCTCCGGGTCTCAGGGGGCACCGGGGAGCTGTTTTTT.

V is TRBV5-1 and J is TRBJ2-7, with D possibly being TRBD1 (6 bases). The CDR3 has 15 residues. The germline gives CDR1 SGHRS, CDR2 YFSETQ. With 1 base removed from V and 2 bases from J, the gap between germline ends came to 13 bases. Written as DNA, the CDR3 is TGCGCCAGCAGCTTGATACTAGACAGGACCTACGAGCAGTACTTC. This translates into CASSLILDRTYEQYF.

The CDR3 sequence is CASSPTPGLAGTDTQYF. CDR3 bases: TGTGCCAGCTCACCCACCCCGGGACTAGCGGGCACAGATACGCAGTATTTT. This chain joins TRBV18 and TRBJ2-3; 11 bases line up with TRBD2. Germline V CDR1 and CDR2: KGHSH, LQKENI. V lost 3 bases to trimming and J lost 1 base; unmatched junction nucleotides: 6. This CDR3 region has 17 residues.

Worth noting for this clone: Other DNA sequences in the sample encode the same CDR3. The chain uses TRBV11-2 and TRBJ2-7; D unclear. The CDR3 consists of 11 residues. V was pared by 3 bases and J by 4 bases, with 4 bases between. Germline-derived CDR1 and CDR2 are SGHAT and FQNNGV. Written as DNA, the CDR3 is TGTGCCAGCAGCTTTTTATACGAGCAGTACTTC. Amino acid sequence: CASSFLYEQYF.

The J gene is TRBJ2-5, the V gene TRBV5-4; D possibly corresponds to TRBD2 (7 bases). CDR3 size: 16 residues. V lost 6 bases, J lost 4 bases, and 22 bases lay in between. Germline assignment: CDR1 SGHNT and CDR2 YYREEE (reference sequence). DNA for the CDR3: TGTGCCAGCAACCCAGGGGCTAGCGGAGGGGGAGAGACCCAGTACTTC. It is translated as CASNPGASGGGETQYF.

The rearrangement links TRBV6-1 to TRBJ1-5, with 11 bases that match TRBD1. The CDR3 is 16 residues long. Germline values: CDR1 MNHNS, CDR2 SASEGT. With V trimmed by 3 bases and J by 4 bases, 5 bases remained unmatched. The CDR3 spells CASSELRDRGNQPQHF. CDR3 sequence (DNA): TGTGCCAGCAGTGAGTTGAGGGACAGGGGGAATCAGCCCCAGCATTTT.

This chain connects TRBV6-5 to TRBJ2-2; 7 bases line up with TRBD1. This CDR3 is 12 amino acids long. The germline V gene has CDR1 MNHEY and CDR2 SVGAGI. Trimming removed 6 bases from V and 7 bases from J; junction bases left unmatched: 2. CDR3: CASRYRGGELFF. The DNA of the CDR3 is TGTGCCAGCAGATACAGGGGCGGGGAGCTGTTTTTT.

This clone was recorded only once. This chain's CDR3 is CASSSPGPDTQYF. For the CDR3, the DNA is TGCGCCAGCAGCTCGCCAGGGCCAGATACGCAGTATTTT. The chain combines TRBV5-1 with TRBJ2-3, with D perhaps matching TRBD1 (5 bases). CDR3 length: 13 amino acids. V lost 3 bases, J lost 4 bases, and 9 bases lay in between. Germline lookup yields CDR1 SGHRS and CDR2 YFSETQ.

With respect to this clone: This sequence may be a read error, since a much larger clone differs from it by one base. This chain uses TRBV5-1 with TRBJ2-7, with TRBD2 identical over 7 bases. The V gene end was trimmed by 3 bases and the J gene end by 3 bases; junction bases not matched to a gene: 3. This CDR3 has 13 residues. Germline V gene lookup returns CDR1 SGHRS and CDR2 YFSETQ. The CDR3 spells CASSSGGSYEQYF. CDR3 coding DNA: TGCGCCAGCAGCTCTGGCGGGAGCTACGAGCAGTACTTC.

This clone was detected only a few times. The same CDR3 also results from other DNA sequences found in this sample. This chain joins TRBV7-9 and TRBJ1-1; 7 bases line up with TRBD1. The germline V gene has CDR1 SEHNR and CDR2 FQNEAQ (reference sequence). V dropped 5 bases and J dropped 0; count of bases not matched to a gene: 3. The CDR3 loop spans 14 amino acids. CDR3 sequence reads: CASSIDRVNTEAFF. DNA of the CDR3: TGTGCCAGCAGCATCGACAGGGTGAACACTGAAGCTTTCTTT.

This clone was seen a few times. In nucleotides, the CDR3 is TGTGCCAGCAGCTCCCAACAGGGAGTTGAGCAGTTCTTC. As protein: CASSSQQGVEQFF. The chain couples TRBV7-8 to TRBJ2-1; maybe TRBD1 (6 bases). The CDR3 is 13 residues long. V was clipped by 4 bases and J by 9 bases, with 13 bases between them. Germline CDR1 SGHVS, CDR2 FQNEAQ.

The chain recombines TRBV2 with TRBJ1-4; tentatively, D is TRBD1 (6 bases). The CDR3 is 11 amino acids. V lost 6 bases to trimming and J lost 12 bases, with 11 bases between them. Germline lookup yields CDR1 SNHLY and CDR2 FYNNEI. The CDR3 bases are TGTGCCAGCAGGACAGGATTCGAACTGTTTTTT. Protein product: CASRTGFELFF.

This clone has a handful of counts. This sequence joins TRBV30 and TRBJ1-5; D perhaps matches TRBD1 (5 bases). The CDR3 length is 14 residues. V lost 1 base to trimming and J lost 6 bases, with 13 bases between them. Per the germline V gene, CDR1 is GTSNPN and CDR2 is SVGIG (reference sequence). For the CDR3, the DNA is TGTGCCTGGAGTGCCCGGGGCGCGGGTCAGCCCCAGCATTTT. It translates to CAWSARGAGQPQHF. The whole variable domain, remainder taken from reference TRBV30 and TRBJ1-5, is SQTIHQWPATLVQPVGSPLSLECTVEGTSNPNLYWYRQAAGRGLQLLFYSVGIGQISSEVPQNLSASRPQDRQFILSSKKLLLSDSGFYLCAWSARGAGQPQHFGDGTRLSIL.

The chain combines TRBV5-6 with TRBJ2-5; perhaps TRBD1 as D (6 bases). The CDR3 is 13 residues long. Looked up from germline, CDR1 is SGHDT and CDR2 is YYEEEE. V was shortened by 4 bases and J by 3 bases, with 10 bases between the two germline ends. The CDR3 here is CASSPRGKETQYF. The CDR3 DNA sequence: TGTGCCAGCAGCCCCAGGGGAAAAGAGACCCAGTACTTC.

The chain recombines TRBV20-1 with TRBJ1-2; D remains unclear. Trimming removed 3 bases from V and 6 bases from J, with 8 bases in between. CDR3 length: 11 amino acids. CDR1 and CDR2 (germline): DFQATT, SNEGSKA (reference sequence). In DNA form, the CDR3 reads TGCAGTGCTAGCGTACCTCATGGCTACACCTTC. Translating gives CSASVPHGYTF.